This TCR beta chain appears in the sequencing data of a study of T cell responses to AZD1222 COVID-19 vaccine. A remark on this clone: The target antigen is unknown.

The study, taken as a whole, reports: Clonal diversity was possibly underestimated; the donors were predominantly white British and more often female. No day 14 peak samples; only post-peak repertoires were characterized.

The CDR3 contains 17 residues. Germline V CDR1 and CDR2: SGHTA, FQGTGA. The V and J ends lost 2 bases and 8 bases respectively, with 23 bases between them. Clones were sequenced by immunoSEQ multiplex PCR, and TCRdb holds only the in-frame ones, with some missing. Counted here are some 80,000 clones, roughly 80% occurring once; the ten biggest clones make up 25% to 30%. The sequencing used peripheral blood, collected 28 days after the second dose of the MenACWY control vaccine. The receptor's source is an adult who received the MenACWY meningococcal vaccine as a control. The rearrangement joins TRBV7-3 to TRBJ2-3, with no clear D. The CDR3 nucleotides read TGTGCCAGCAGCTTAGCCCGATCACAATTGTTAAATAGTACGCAGTATTTT. This sequence encodes CASSLARSQLLNSTQYF.